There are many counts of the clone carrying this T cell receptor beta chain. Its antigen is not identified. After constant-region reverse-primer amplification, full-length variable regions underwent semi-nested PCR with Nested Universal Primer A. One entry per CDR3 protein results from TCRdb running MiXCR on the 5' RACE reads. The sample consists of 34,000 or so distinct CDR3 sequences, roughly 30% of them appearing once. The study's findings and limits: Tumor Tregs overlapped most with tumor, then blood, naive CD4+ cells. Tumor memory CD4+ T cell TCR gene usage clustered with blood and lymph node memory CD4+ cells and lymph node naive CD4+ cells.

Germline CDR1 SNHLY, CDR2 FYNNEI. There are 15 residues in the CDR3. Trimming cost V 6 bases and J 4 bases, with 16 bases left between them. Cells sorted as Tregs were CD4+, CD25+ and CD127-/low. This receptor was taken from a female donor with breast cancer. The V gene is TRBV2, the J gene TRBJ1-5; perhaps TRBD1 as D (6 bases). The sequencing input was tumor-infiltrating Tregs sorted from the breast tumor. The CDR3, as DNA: TGTGCCAGCAGGAACAGGGAAGGTTTGAATCAGCCCCAGCATTTT. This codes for CASRNREGLNQPQHF.